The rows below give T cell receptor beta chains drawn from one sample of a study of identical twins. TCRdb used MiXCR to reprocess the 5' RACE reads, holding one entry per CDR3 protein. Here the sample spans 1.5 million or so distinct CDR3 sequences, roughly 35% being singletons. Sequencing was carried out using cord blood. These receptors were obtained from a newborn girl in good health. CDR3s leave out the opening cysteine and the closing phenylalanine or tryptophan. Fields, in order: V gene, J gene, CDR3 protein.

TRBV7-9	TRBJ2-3	ASSPGLGATDTQY
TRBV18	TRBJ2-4	ASSPPGGLAKNIQY
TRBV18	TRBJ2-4	ASSPSKKILAKNIQY
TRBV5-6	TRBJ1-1	ASSSGTGLMNTEAF
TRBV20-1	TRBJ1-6	SARDPDSYLSYNSPLH
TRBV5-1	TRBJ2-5	ASSLSSGSQETQY
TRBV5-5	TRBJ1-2	ASSSDRNVYGYT
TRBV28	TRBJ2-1	ASSFGLGNEQF
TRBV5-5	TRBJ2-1	ASSPLPVVGNNEQF
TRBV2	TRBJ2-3	APTSGRTDTQY
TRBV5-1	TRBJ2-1	ASSAMDLYNEQF
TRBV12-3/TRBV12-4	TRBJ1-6	ASGTGVHSPLH